This TCR beta chain was recorded in a study of T-cell reconstitution after alpha-beta-depleted transplantation in children. The authors prepared the TCRbeta library with unique molecular identifiers. TCRdb re-called the PCR reads through MiXCR, storing one row per CDR3 protein. This table holds about 97,000 distinct CDR3 sequences, approximately 5.4% found once. The V end lost 6 bases, the J end lost 2 bases, and 17 bases lay between the germline ends. The CDR3 sequence is 15 residues long. In germline, CDR1 is MDHEN, CDR2 SYDVKM. Many counts were recorded for this clonotype. The receptor comes from a female patient aged 2 to 10 who had a stem cell transplant for Fanconi anemia, so the T cells may come from the graft donor. This specimen consisted of PBMCs, mostly from graft donor cells, obtained 60 days after TCRalphabeta/CD19-depleted stem cell transplant. The chain links TRBV28 to TRBJ2-7; TRBD2 is a possible D gene (6 bases). The CDR3 spells CASSPPHGGTYEQYF. The CDR3 DNA reads TGTGCCAGCAGCCCACCACACGGGGGAACCTACGAGCAGTACTTC.